This TCR beta chain was recovered during a study of TIL therapy for anti-PD-1-resistant metastatic lung cancer. Study in general: Tumor harvest preceded PD-1/PD-L1 blockade, followed by nivolumab treatment. Tumors carried a median 1.5 non-synonymous mutations per megabase. Half of patients were current or former smokers.

Time point in this sample: pre-treatment sample, taken before nivolumab and TIL therapy. The ends lost 4 bases at V and 2 bases at J; junction bases unmatched: 9. The length of the CDR3 is 15 residues. CDR1 is SGHRS, CDR2 YFSETQ, per germline. Sequencing used immunoSEQ v3. The table came from immunoSEQ multiplex PCR; TCRdb's copy has only in-frame clones and leaves some out. The sample contains roughly 46,000 clones, approximately 83% of which appear only once. This receptor was taken from a person aged 25 to 85 with non-small cell lung cancer. The chain recombines TRBV5-1 with TRBJ2-7, with 7 nucleotides matching TRBD1. This specimen consisted of blood, obtained at baseline. The CDR3 sequence: CASSPVQGPTYEQYF. The CDR3 DNA reads TGCGCCAGCAGCCCGGTACAGGGGCCCACCTACGAGCAGTACTTC.